Sequencing of this T cell receptor beta chain was carried out in a study of blood T cell repertoires in COVID-19. All enrollees were about 18 to 90 years old and from about two dozen US areas. Clinical history as reported by participants underpinned cohort assignment. The study recruited exposed participants who had met a COVID-19 case within 2 weeks before entry. From germline, CDR1 is KGHSH and CDR2 LQKENI. After removal of 5 bases from V and 4 bases from J, the junction contained 4 bases not matched to a gene. The CDR3 sequence is 14 residues long. Libraries were prepared by immunoSEQ multiplex PCR; TCRdb keeps only in-frame clonotypes and omits some of them. The sample yields approximately 220,000 clones, around four fifths seen once.

The genes are TRBV18 and TRBJ1-5, with TRBD1 matching 8 bases. The source is a woman aged 40 to 50 who had been exposed to COVID-19. Specimen: PBMCs or T cells enriched from blood (not recorded which). In DNA form, the CDR3 reads TGTGCCAGCTCAGCCGACAGGGGAAATCAGCCCCAGCATTTT. It yields the protein CASSADRGNQPQHF. The variable domain in full, with the rest retrieved from reference TRBV18 and TRBJ1-5, is NAGVMQNPRHLVRRRGQEARLRCSPMKGHSHVYWYRQLPEEGLKFMVYLQKENIIDESGMPKERFSAEFPKEGPSILRIQQVVRGDSAAYFCASSADRGNQPQHFGDGTRLSIL.